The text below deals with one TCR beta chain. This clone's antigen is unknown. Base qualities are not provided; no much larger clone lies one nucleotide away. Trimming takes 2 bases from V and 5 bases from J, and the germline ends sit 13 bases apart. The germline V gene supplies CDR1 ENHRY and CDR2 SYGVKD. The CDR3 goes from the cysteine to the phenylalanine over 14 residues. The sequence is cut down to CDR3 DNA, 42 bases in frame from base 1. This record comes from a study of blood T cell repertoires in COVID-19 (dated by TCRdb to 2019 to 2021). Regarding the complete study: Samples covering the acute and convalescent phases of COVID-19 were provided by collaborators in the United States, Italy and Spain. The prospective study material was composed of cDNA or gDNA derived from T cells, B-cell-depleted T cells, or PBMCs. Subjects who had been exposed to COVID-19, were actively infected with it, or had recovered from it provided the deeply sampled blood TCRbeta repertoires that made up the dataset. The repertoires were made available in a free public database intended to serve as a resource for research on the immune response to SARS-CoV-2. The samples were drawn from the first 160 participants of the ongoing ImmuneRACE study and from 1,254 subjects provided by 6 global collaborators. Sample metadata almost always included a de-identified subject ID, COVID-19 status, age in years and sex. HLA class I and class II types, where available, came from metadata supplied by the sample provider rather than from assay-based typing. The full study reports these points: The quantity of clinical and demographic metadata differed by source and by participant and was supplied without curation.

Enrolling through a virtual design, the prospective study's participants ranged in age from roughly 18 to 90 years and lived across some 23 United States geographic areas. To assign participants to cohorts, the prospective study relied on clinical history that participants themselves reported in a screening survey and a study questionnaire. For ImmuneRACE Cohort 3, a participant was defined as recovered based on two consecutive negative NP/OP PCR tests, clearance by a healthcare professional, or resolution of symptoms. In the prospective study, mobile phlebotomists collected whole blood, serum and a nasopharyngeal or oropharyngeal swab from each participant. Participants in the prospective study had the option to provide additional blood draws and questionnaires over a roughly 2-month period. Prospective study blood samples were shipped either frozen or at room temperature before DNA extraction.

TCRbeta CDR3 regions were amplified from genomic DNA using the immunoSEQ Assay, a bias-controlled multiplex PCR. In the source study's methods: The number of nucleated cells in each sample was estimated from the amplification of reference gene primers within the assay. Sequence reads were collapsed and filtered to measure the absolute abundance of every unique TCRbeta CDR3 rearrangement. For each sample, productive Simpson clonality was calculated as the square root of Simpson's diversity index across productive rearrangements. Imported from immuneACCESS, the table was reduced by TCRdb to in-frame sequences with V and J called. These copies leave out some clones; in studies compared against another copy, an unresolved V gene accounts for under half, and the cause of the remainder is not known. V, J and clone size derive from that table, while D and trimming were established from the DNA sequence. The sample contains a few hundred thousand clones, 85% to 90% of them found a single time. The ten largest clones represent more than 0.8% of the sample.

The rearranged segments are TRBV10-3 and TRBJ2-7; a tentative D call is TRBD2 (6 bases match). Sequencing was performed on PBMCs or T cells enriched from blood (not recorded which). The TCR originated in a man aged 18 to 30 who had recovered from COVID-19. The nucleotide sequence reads TGTGCCATCAGTGAGGGGGGGTCCGTGAACGAGCAGTACTTC. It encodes CAISEGGSVNEQYF.